The 9 T cell receptor beta chains listed next were all sequenced from one sample in a study of shared clonotypes between healthy human individuals. Naive CD8 cells comprised CD45RO-negative, CCR7-positively selected cells, excluding terminally differentiated effector memory CD45RA+ cells. Only in-frame clones appear in the TCRdb table, and some are missing; sequencing was by immunoSEQ multiplex PCR. The sample lists about 2.2 million clones, around 95% occurring once. The specimen sequenced was naive CD8+ T cells from PBMCs. Every receptor here comes from a young man in good health. Some clones in this sample may be carry-over from other donors' samples.

Written as DNA, the CDR3 is TGTGCCAGCAGTTTGCTCCCGACGGGCAATGAGCAGTTCTTC. It codes for CASSLLPTGNEQFF. The rearrangement links TRBV6-6 to TRBJ2-1; no clear D gene. Germline V lookup: CDR1 MNHNY, CDR2 SVGAGI (reference sequence). CDR3 size: 14 residues. V gave up 4 bases and J gave up 6 bases, with 13 bases separating them.

The CDR3 sequence: CASSLQRRNTGELFF. The CDR3 nucleotides read TGTGCCAGCAGCCTTCAGCGGAGGAACACCGGGGAGCTGTTTTTT. The chain carries TRBV9 and TRBJ2-2, with D possibly being TRBD2 (5 bases). Trimming cost V 4 bases and J 1 base, with 11 bases left between them. This CDR3 spans 15 amino acids. CDR1 and CDR2 (germline): SGDLS, YYNGEE.

The chain couples TRBV28 to TRBJ1-2, with D maybe TRBD1 (6 bases). From germline, CDR1 is MDHEN and CDR2 SYDVKM. V was trimmed by 6 bases and J by 0 bases, leaving 14 bases between them. There are 15 residues in the CDR3. DNA for the CDR3: TGTGCCAGCAGGGAACTGGACAGAGCTAACTATGGCTACACCTTC. This translates into CASRELDRANYGYTF.

V and J are TRBV27 and TRBJ2-7, with 11 bases fitting TRBD2. CDR3 length: 17 residues. From germline, CDR1 is MNHEY and CDR2 SMNVEV (reference sequence). J gave up 3 bases and V 6 bases, and 13 bases lay outside the gene matches. The CDR3 bases are TGTGCCAGCAGCCTCGGGACTAGCGGCTCCGACCGCTACGAGCAGTACTTC. Protein sequence: CASSLGTSGSDRYEQYF.

This chain links TRBV2 with TRBJ2-1; D is undetermined. V lost 3 bases and J 10 bases, leaving 7 bases between the germline ends. In germline, CDR1 is SNHLY, CDR2 FYNNEI. This CDR3 has 11 amino acids. CDR3: CASSDVREQFF. CDR3 nucleotides: TGTGCCAGCAGTGACGTCAGGGAGCAGTTCTTC.

The chain uses TRBV2 and TRBJ2-7; D unclear. Germline V gives CDR1 SNHLY, CDR2 FYNNEI. This CDR3 is built from 15 residues. The V and J ends lost 6 bases and 0 bases respectively, with 15 bases between them. This CDR3 is CASRDSLKISYEQYF. The CDR3 region has the DNA TGTGCCAGCAGAGACTCACTAAAAATCTCCTACGAGCAGTACTTC. Full variable domain (rest looked up from reference TRBV2 and TRBJ2-7): EPEVTQTPSHQVTQMGQEVILRCVPISNHLYFYWYRQILGQKVEFLVSFYNNEISEKSEIFDDQFSVERPDGSNFTLKIRSTKLEDSAMYFCASRDSLKISYEQYFGPGTRLTVT.

The V and J genes are TRBV7-8 and TRBJ1-3, with D tentatively TRBD1 (5 bases). This CDR3 contains 16 residues. V lost 2 bases and J 1 base, leaving 12 bases between the germline ends. Germline V CDR1 and CDR2: SGHVS, FQNEAQ. The CDR3 nucleotides read TGTGCCAGCAGCTTACCAGGGACCGTTTCTGGAAACACCATATATTTT. As protein: CASSLPGTVSGNTIYF.

V and J are TRBV10-1 and TRBJ2-2; possible D gene TRBD2, 5 bases. V lost 8 bases and J 5 bases, leaving 6 bases between the germline ends. This CDR3 has 11 amino acids. CDR1 is WNHNN and CDR2 is SYGVQD in the germline V gene (reference sequence). The CDR3 DNA follows: TGCGCCAGCGAGCGGACCGGGGAGCTGTTTTTT. The encoded protein is CASERTGELFF.

Notes on this clone: At the DNA level, this CDR3 is encoded by other sequences in the same sample as well. V usage is TRBV19 and J usage is TRBJ2-3; no definite D call. The CDR3 is 14 residues long. CDR1 LNHDA and CDR2 SQIVND come from the germline V gene (reference sequence). V was cut by 1 base and J by 0 bases, with 5 bases left in between. The DNA of the CDR3 is TGTGCCAGTAGTATAGGCCCGAGCACAGATACGCAGTATTTT. Residues: CASSIGPSTDTQYF.